This T cell receptor (beta chain) was obtained from a study of identical twins. This clonotype came up many times. V shed 2 bases and J shed 0 bases, with 8 bases lying between them. This CDR3 contains 15 residues. TCRdb re-derived calls from the 5' RACE reads in MiXCR, one entry per CDR3 protein. The sample records about 690,000 distinct CDR3 sequences, roughly 6% being singletons. This chain links TRBV12-3 or TRBV12-4 with TRBJ2-1; weak D call: TRBD1 (6 bases). The sequencing sample was made of naive T cells sorted from blood. The clonotype was recovered from a man between 18 and 29 years old in good health. CDR3 sequence (DNA): TGTGCCAGCAGTTTAAACAGGGCCTCCTACAATGAGCAGTTCTTC. It translates to CASSLNRASYNEQFF.